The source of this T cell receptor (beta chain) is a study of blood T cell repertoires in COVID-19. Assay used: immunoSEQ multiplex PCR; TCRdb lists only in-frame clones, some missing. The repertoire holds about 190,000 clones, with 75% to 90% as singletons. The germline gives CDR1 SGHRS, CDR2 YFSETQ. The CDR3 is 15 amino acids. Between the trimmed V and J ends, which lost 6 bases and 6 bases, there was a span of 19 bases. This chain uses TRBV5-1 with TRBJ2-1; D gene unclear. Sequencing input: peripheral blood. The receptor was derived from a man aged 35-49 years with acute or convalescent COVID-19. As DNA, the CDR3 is TGCGCCAGCACCCTCATTCCAAACACCGCCAATGAGCAGTTCTTC. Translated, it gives CASTLIPNTANEQFF.